This TCR beta chain was profiled in a study of T cell responses to AZD1222 COVID-19 vaccine. The data were produced by immunoSEQ multiplex PCR, yet TCRdb's version contains in-frame clones alone and is incomplete. The sample includes some 130,000 clones, roughly 88% of them seen just once. This CDR3 is 12 amino acids long. CDR1 and CDR2 (germline): MNHEY, SVGEGT. Trimming took off 2 bases at V and 7 bases at J, with 6 bases between the two ends. The TCR originated in an adult who received the AZD1222 COVID-19 vaccine. The sample was peripheral blood, taken 28 days after the second AZD1222 dose. The V and J genes are TRBV6-2 or TRBV6-3 and TRBJ2-1; no reliable D call. The CDR3 is CASSYHGNEQFF. The DNA of the CDR3 is TGTGCCAGCAGTTACCATGGGAATGAGCAGTTCTTC.